The clone carrying this T cell receptor (beta chain) was seen a handful of times. Its antigen is as yet unknown. This specimen comes from a study of cytomegalovirus exposure and HLA in healthy donors. The PCR used 60 Vbeta and 13 Jbeta primers. Method: immunoSEQ multiplex PCR; TCRdb's copy keeps in-frame clones and lacks some. The table has about 120,000 clones, 74% seen once. General study findings and limits: Rarity marked most TCR sequences, yet some public TCRs occurred in many donors. The classifier reportedly diagnosed cytomegalovirus status with high sensitivity and specificity. Cytomegalovirus association was listed for 164 TCR beta chains. A later analysis associated 16,951 TCR beta sequences with HLA alleles at a 0.05 false discovery rate.

This CDR3 spans 15 amino acids. V shed 0 bases, J shed 10 bases, and the junction held 5 bases outside the gene matches. The germline V gene encodes CDR1 MGHRA and CDR2 YSYEKL. The J gene is TRBJ2-1, the V gene TRBV4-1; 11 bases match TRBD2. The source material was PBMCs. This TCR was recovered from a human donor in good health. Here the CDR3 DNA reads TGCGCCAGCAGCCAAGAGGCAGGACTAGCGGGCGAGCAGTTCTTC. Its protein is CASSQEAGLAGEQFF.